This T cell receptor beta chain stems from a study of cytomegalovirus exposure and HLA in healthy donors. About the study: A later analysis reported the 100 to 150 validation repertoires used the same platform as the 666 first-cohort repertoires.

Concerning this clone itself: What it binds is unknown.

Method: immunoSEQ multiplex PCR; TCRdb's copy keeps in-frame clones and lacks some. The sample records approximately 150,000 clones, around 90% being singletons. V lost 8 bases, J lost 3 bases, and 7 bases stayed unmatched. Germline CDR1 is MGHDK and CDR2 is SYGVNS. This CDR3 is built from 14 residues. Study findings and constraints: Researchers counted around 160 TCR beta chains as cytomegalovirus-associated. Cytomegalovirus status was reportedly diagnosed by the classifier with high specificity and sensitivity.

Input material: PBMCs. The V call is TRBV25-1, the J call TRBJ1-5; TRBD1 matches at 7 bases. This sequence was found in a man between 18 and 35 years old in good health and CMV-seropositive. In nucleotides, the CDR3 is TGTGCCAGCTATCAGGGGGACATCAATCAGCCCCAGCATTTT. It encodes CASYQGDINQPQHF.